This T cell receptor (beta chain) emerged from a study of OX40 agonist ivuxolimab in advanced cancers. Repertoires were generated with immunoSEQ multiplex PCR, while TCRdb's copy carries only in-frame clones and drops some. The sample includes about 41,000 clones, roughly 80% of them seen just once. V was pared by 7 bases and J by 2 bases, with 15 bases between. Germline V CDR1 and CDR2: SNHLY, FYNNEI. The CDR3 totals 16 residues. The sequence came from an adult with an advanced solid tumor such as melanoma, head and neck, liver or kidney cancer. The gene calls are TRBV2 and TRBJ2-6; the D gene is possibly TRBD1 (6 bases). This specimen consisted of CD4+ or CD8+ T cells sorted from blood, obtained in a trial of the OX40 agonist ivuxolimab. In DNA form, the CDR3 reads TGTGCCAGCATCAGGACAGCCGAAGCTGGGGCCAACGTCCTGACTTTC. The encoded protein is CASIRTAEAGANVLTF.